This T cell receptor beta chain was profiled in a study of T-cell reconstitution after alpha-beta-depleted transplantation in children listed by TCRdb under 2016. Background for the entire study: T-cell immune reconstitution after TCRalphabeta/CD19-depleted allogeneic hematopoietic cell transplantation in children was quantitatively tracked in the study by means of TCR repertoire profiling.

The paper as a whole reports these results and caveats: The high TCRbeta diversity at day 60 in some patients was ascribed to recipient T cells and intrathymic progenitors that had survived conditioning. Hyperexpanded clone frequencies declined over subsequent months; after one year, T-cell counts and TCRbeta diversity were mostly attributed to newly produced T cells. About two months after transplant, the apparently early recovery of alphabetaT-cell counts reportedly depended on just several hundred clones that had expanded rapidly and came from non-depleted graft cells.

This clonotype occurred many times. There is no known antigen for this receptor. No quality values exist for individual bases; no much larger clone is one base distant. The library came from PCR. TCRdb names Illumina HiSeq 2500 as the instrument used. TCR libraries were prepared with molecular barcoding, using unique molecular identifiers to normalize TCRbeta repertoire quantification. Through fastp at Q25 and MiXCR, TCRdb rebuilt clones from the public reads, retaining in-frame beta chains. Every distinct CDR3 protein forms one entry, paired with its most common genes and DNA. This sample has about 300,000 distinct CDR3 sequences in its table, and less than 9.5% of those were observed once. The top ten constitute 9.1% of the sample. V was cut back by 3 bases and J by 4 bases, leaving a gap of 13 bases between them. From the cysteine up to the phenylalanine, the CDR3 has a length of 14 residues. Here the CDR3 DNA is all that survives: 42 bases in frame from base 1. For CDR1 and CDR2, the germline V gene lists MGHRA and YSYEKL.

The sample's treatment or condition label is to be understood as: allogeneic hematopoietic cell transplantation with graft depleted of TCRalphabeta T cells and CD19 B cells. The children who served as transplant recipients had been given grafts of TCRalphabeta/CD19-depleted allogeneic hematopoietic cells. The clonotype comes from a female patient aged 2-15 years who had a stem cell transplant for Fanconi anemia, so the T cells may come from the graft donor. The input for sequencing was peripheral blood, taken 360 days after TCRalphabeta/CD19-depleted stem cell transplant. The chain couples TRBV4-1 to TRBJ2-7; TRBD1 could be the D gene, as 7 bases match. The CDR3 region: CASSQEGQFYEQYF. The nucleotide sequence is TGCGCCAGCAGCCAGGAGGGACAGTTTTACGAGCAGTACTTC.